This T cell receptor beta chain was identified during a study of cytomegalovirus exposure and HLA in healthy donors. Trimming took 1 base from V and 6 from J; bases not matched to a gene: 2. Germline values: CDR1 LGHNT, CDR2 FRNRAP. The CDR3 has 13 amino acids. The assay was immunoSEQ multiplex PCR, and TCRdb's table has in-frame clones only and misses some. Of tens of thousands of clones listed, approximately 91% were seen once; the top ten hold around 2.1%. The TCR originated in a man aged 25-40 years in good health and CMV-seronegative. The sample consisted of PBMCs. The rearrangement joins TRBV12-5 to TRBJ2-5; 7 bases are shared with TRBD2. The CDR3 protein is CASGLAGGKTQYF. In nucleotides, the CDR3 is TGTGCTAGTGGTTTGGCGGGAGGAAAGACCCAGTACTTC.